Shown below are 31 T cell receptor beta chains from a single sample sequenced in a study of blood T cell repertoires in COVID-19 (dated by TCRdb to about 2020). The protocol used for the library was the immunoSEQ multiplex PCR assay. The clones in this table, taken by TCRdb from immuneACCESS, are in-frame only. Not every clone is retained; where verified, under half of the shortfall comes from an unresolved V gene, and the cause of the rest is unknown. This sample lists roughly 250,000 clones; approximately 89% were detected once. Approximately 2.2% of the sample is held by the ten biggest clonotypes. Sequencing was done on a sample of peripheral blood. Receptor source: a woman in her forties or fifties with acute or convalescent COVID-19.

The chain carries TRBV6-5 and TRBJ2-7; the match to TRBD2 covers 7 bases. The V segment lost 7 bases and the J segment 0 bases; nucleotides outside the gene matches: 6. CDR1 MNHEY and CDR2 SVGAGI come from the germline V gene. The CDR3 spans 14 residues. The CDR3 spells CASNIAGLSYEQYF. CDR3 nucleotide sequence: TGTGCCAGCAACATAGCGGGCCTCTCCTACGAGCAGTACTTC.

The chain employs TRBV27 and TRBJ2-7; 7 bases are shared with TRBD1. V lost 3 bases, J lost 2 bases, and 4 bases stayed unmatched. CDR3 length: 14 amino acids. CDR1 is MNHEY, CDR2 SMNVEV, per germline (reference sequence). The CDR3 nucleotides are TGTGCCAGCAGTTTGGGGGACAGCGCCTACGAGCAGTACTTC. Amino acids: CASSLGDSAYEQYF.

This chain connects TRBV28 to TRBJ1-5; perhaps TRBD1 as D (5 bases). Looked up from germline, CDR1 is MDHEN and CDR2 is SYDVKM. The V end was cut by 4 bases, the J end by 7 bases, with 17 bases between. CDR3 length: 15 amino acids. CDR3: CASSSGGRGGQPQHF. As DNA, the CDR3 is TGTGCCAGCAGTTCGGGGGGAAGGGGCGGCCAGCCCCAGCATTTT.

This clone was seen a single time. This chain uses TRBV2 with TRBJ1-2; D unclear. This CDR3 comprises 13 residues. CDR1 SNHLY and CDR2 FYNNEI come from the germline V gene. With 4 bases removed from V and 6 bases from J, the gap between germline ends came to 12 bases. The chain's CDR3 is CASSVSGSDGYTF. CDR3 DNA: TGTGCCAGCAGTGTGTCCGGGTCTGATGGCTACACCTTC.

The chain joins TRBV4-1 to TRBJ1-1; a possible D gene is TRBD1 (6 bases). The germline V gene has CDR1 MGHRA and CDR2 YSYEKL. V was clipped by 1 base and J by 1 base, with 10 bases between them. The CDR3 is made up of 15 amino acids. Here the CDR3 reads CASSQVIGGNTEAFF. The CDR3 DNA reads TGCGCCAGCAGCCAAGTAATAGGGGGGAACACTGAAGCTTTCTTT.

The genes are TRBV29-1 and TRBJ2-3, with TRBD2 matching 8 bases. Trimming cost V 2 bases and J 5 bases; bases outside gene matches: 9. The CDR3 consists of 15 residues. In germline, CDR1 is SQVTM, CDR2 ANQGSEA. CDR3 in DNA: TGCAGCGTTGAACTGCTTCGCGGGAGGTTAGATACGCAGTATTTT. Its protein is CSVELLRGRLDTQYF.

CDR3 coding DNA: TGCGCCAGCATCTCTCGCGGGAGAGGGGCGAACACCGGGGAGCTGTTTTTT. Encoded protein: CASISRGRGANTGELFF. The chain carries TRBV4-1 and TRBJ2-2, with 7 bases identical to TRBD2. The ends lost 7 bases at V and 0 bases at J; junction bases unmatched: 11. The germline V gene has CDR1 MGHRA and CDR2 YSYEKL. The CDR3 extends over 17 amino acids.

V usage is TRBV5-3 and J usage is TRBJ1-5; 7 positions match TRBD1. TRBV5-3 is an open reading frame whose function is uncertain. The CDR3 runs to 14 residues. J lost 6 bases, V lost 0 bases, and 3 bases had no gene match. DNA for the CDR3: TGTGCCAGAAGCTTGGACAGGGGAGGTCAGCCCCAGCATTTT. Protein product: CARSLDRGGQPQHF.

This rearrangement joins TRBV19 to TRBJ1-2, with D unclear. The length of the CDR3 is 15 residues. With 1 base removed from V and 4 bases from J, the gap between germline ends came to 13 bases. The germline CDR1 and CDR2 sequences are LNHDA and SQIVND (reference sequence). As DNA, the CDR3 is TGTGCCAGTAGTATAGTTCCGGGTCGGAGCTATGGCTACACCTTC. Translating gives CASSIVPGRSYGYTF.

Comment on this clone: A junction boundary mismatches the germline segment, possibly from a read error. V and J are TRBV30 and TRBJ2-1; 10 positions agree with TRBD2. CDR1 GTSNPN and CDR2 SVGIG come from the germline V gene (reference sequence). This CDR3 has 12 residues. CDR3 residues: CAWSRSSGSLLF. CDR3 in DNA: TGTGCCTGGAGTCGATCTAGCGGGAGTTTGCTCTTC.

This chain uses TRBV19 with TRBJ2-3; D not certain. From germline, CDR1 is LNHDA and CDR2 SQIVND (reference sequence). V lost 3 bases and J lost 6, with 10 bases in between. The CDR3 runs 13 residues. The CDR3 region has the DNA TGTGCCAGTAGTATTGTCGTGTTCGATACGCAGTATTTT. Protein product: CASSIVVFDTQYF. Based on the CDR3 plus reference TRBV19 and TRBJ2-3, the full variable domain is DGGITQSPKYLFRKEGQNVTLSCEQNLNHDAMYWYRQDPGQGLRLIYYSQIVNDFQKGDIAEGYSVSREKKESFPLTVTSAQKNPTAFYLCASSIVVFDTQYFGPGTRLTVL.

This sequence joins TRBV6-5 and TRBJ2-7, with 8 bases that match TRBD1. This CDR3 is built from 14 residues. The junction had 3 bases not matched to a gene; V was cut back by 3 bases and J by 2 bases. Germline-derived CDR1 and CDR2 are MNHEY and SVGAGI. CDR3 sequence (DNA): TGTGCCAGCAGTTATCGACAGGGGCCCTACGAGCAGTACTTC. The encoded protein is CASSYRQGPYEQYF.

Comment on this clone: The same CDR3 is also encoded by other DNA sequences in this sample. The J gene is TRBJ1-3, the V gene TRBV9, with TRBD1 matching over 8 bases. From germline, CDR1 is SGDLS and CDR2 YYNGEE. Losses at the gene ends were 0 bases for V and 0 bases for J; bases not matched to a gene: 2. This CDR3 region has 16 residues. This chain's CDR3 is CASSVAGQGSGNTIYF. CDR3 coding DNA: TGTGCCAGCAGCGTAGCCGGACAGGGCTCTGGAAACACCATATATTTT.

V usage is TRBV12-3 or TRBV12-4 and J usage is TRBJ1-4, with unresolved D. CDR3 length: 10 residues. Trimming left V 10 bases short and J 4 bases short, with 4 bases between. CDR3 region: CAILNEKLFF. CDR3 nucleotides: TGTGCCATCCTTAATGAAAAACTGTTTTTT.

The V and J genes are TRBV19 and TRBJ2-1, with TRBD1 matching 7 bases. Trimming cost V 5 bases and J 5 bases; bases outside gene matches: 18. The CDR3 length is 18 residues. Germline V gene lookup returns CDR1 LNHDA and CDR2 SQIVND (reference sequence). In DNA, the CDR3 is TGTGCCAGTAGTGCGCCCGTCTACAGGGGCAGAGTAAACAATGAGCAGTTCTTC. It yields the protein CASSAPVYRGRVNNEQFF.

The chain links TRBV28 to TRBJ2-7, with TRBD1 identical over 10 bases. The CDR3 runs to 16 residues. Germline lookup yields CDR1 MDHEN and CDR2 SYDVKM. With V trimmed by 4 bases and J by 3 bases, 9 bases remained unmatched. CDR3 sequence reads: CASSSGTGATDYEQYF. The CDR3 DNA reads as TGTGCCAGCAGTTCCGGGACAGGGGCTACCGACTACGAGCAGTACTTC.

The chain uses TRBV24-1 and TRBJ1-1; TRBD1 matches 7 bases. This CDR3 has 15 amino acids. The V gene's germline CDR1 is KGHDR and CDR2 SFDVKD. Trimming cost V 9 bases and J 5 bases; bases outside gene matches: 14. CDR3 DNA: TGTGCCACCGCCCTTAGACAGGGAAGTTGGACTGAAGCTTTCTTT. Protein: CATALRQGSWTEAFF.

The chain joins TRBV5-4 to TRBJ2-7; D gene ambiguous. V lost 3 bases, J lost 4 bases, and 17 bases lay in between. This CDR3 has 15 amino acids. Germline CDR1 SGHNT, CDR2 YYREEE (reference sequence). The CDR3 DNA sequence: TGTGCCAGCAGCTCCCATGGGCAAGGAACTTACGAGCAGTACTTC. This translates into CASSSHGQGTYEQYF.

CDR3 in amino acids: CASSVMGGASGSNEQFF. CDR3 sequence (DNA): TGTGCCAGCAGCGTTATGGGAGGGGCTAGCGGAAGCAATGAGCAGTTCTTC. The V and J genes are TRBV9 and TRBJ2-1; 7 positions agree with TRBD2. CDR1 is SGDLS, CDR2 YYNGEE, per germline. The CDR3 is made up of 17 amino acids. Unmatched junction bases numbered 14, after V lost 2 bases and J lost 6 bases.

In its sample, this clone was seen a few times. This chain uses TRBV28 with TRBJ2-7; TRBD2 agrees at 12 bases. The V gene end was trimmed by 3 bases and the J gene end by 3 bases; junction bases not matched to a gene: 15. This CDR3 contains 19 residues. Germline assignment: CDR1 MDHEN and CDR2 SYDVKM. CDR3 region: CASSLVGQLAGGQGYEQYF. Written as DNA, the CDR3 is TGTGCCAGCAGTTTGGTAGGGCAACTAGCGGGAGGTCAGGGCTACGAGCAGTACTTC.

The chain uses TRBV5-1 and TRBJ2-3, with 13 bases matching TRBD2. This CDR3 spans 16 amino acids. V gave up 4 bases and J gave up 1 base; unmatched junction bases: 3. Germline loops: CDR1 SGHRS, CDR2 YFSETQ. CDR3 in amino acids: CASSIGLAGGTDTQYF. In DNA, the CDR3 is TGCGCCAGCAGCATAGGACTAGCGGGAGGCACAGATACGCAGTATTTT.

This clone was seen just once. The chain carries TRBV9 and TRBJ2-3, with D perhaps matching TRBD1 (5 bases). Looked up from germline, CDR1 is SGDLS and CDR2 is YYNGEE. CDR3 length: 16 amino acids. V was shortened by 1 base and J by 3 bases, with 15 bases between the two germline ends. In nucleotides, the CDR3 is TGTGCCAGCAGCGTATCTACAGGAACATCGACAGATACGCAGTATTTT. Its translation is CASSVSTGTSTDTQYF.

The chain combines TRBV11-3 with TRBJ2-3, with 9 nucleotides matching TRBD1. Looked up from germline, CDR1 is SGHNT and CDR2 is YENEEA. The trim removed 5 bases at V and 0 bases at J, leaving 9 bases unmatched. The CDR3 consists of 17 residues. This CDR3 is CASSAGTGSNSTDTQYF. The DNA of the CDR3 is TGTGCCAGCAGCGCAGGGACAGGGAGTAATAGCACAGATACGCAGTATTTT.

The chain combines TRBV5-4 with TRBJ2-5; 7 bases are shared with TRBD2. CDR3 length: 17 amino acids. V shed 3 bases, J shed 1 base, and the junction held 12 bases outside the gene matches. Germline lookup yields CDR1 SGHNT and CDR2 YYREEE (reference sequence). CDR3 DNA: TGTGCCAGCAGCTCTGGGGGGAGGGGCTCTATCCAAGAGACCCAGTACTTC. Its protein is CASSSGGRGSIQETQYF.

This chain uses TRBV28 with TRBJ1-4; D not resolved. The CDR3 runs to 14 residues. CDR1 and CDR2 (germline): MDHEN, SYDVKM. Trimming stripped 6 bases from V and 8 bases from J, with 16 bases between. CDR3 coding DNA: TGTGCCAGCAGGGCCTTTGGAGGTAGGGAAAAACTGTTTTTT. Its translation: CASRAFGGREKLFF.

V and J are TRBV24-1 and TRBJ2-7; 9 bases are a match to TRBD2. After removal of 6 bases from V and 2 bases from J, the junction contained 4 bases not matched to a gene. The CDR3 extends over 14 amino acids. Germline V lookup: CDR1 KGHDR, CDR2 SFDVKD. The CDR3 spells CATSSGRSAYEQYF. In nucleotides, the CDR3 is TGTGCCACCAGTAGCGGGAGGTCCGCCTACGAGCAGTACTTC.

CDR3 sequence reads: CASSFRSMNTEAFF. In nucleotides, the CDR3 is TGTGCCAGCAGTTTCCGGAGTATGAACACTGAAGCTTTCTTT. The V gene is TRBV28, the J gene TRBJ1-1, with unresolved D. CDR1 and CDR2 (germline): MDHEN, SYDVKM. V was trimmed by 3 bases and J by 0 bases, leaving 8 bases between them. This CDR3 region has 14 residues.

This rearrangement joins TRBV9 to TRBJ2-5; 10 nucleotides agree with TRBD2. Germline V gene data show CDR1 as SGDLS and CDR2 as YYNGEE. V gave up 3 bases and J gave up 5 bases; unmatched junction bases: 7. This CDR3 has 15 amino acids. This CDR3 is CASSGQREGLETQYF. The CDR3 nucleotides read TGTGCCAGCAGCGGCCAGCGGGAGGGCCTTGAGACCCAGTACTTC.

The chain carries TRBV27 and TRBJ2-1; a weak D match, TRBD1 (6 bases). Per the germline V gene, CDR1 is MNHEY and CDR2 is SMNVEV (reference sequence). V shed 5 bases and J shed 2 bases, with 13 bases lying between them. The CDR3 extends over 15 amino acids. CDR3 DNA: TGTGCCAGCAGTCTCGGACAGTTCCCCTACAATGAGCAGTTCTTC. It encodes CASSLGQFPYNEQFF.

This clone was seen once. The CDR3 is CASSIPLASYGYTF. In DNA form, the CDR3 reads TGTGCCAGTAGTATACCCCTGGCAAGCTATGGCTACACCTTC. The chain joins TRBV19 to TRBJ1-2; D unclear. Germline V CDR1 and CDR2: LNHDA, SQIVND (reference sequence). V was cut by 2 bases and J by 4 bases, with 11 bases left in between. The CDR3 is 14 residues long.

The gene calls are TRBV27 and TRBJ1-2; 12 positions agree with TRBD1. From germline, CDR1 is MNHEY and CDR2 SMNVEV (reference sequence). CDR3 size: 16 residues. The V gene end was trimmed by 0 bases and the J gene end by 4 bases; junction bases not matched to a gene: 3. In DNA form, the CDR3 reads TGTGCCAGCAGTTTATCTGGGACAGGGGGCCCCTATGGCTACACCTTC. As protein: CASSLSGTGGPYGYTF.